These 17 T cell receptor beta chains originate from one sample sequenced in a study of spatial heterogeneity in lung cancer. Described time point: sample taken at primary tumor resection. One entry per CDR3 protein results from TCRdb running MiXCR on the 5' RACE reads. Of some 83,000 distinct CDR3 sequences listed, 8% are singletons. Source: PBMCs, taken at surgery. The receptor set was obtained from a male donor with early-stage non-small cell lung cancer.

This clonotype was recorded many times. This chain connects TRBV19 to TRBJ2-3; 12 bases are a match to TRBD2. The CDR3 is 18 amino acids. The ends lost 8 bases at V and 0 bases at J; junction bases unmatched: 12. Germline V gives CDR1 LNHDA, CDR2 SQIVND (reference sequence). CDR3 sequence: CASVGVTSGSESTDTQYF. CDR3 DNA: TGTGCCAGTGTGGGGGTGACTAGCGGGAGCGAAAGCACAGATACGCAGTATTTT.

This clonotype was counted many times. The chain uses TRBV29-1 and TRBJ1-1; 9 positions agree with TRBD1. V dropped 3 bases and J dropped 7; count of bases not matched to a gene: 3. The germline V gene has CDR1 SQVTM and CDR2 ANQGSEA. There are 12 residues in the CDR3. CDR3 sequence: CSVDLDRGEAFF. The CDR3, as DNA: TGCAGCGTTGACCTGGACAGGGGTGAAGCTTTCTTT.

This clonotype was detected many times. This rearrangement joins TRBV5-1 to TRBJ2-3, with D possibly TRBD2 on 5 matching bases. Trimming removed 1 base from V and 2 bases from J, with 8 bases in between. The CDR3 covers 14 residues. CDR1 is SGHRS and CDR2 is YFSETQ in the germline V gene. CDR3 bases: TGCGCCAGCAGCTTGTATGGACTCACAGATACGCAGTATTTT. It is translated as CASSLYGLTDTQYF. The full variable domain, completed using reference TRBV5-1 and TRBJ2-3, is KAGVTQTPRYLIKTRGQQVTLSCSPISGHRSVSWYQQTPGQGLQFLFEYFSETQRNKGNFPGRFSGRQFSNSRSEMNVSTLELGDSALYLCASSLYGLTDTQYFGPGTRLTVL.

The chain is built from TRBV5-6 and TRBJ2-7; D is undetermined. The CDR3 is made up of 14 amino acids. Germline CDR1 and CDR2: SGHDT and YYEEEE. V was shortened by 4 bases and J by 0 bases, with 11 bases between the two germline ends. Here the CDR3 DNA reads TGTGCCAGCAGCCCCCTTTTGACCTCCTACGAGCAGTACTTC. This codes for CASSPLLTSYEQYF.

The chain carries TRBV6-1 and TRBJ1-4, with 7 bases identical to TRBD1. The V gene end was trimmed by 1 base and the J gene end by 7 bases; junction bases not matched to a gene: 6. The CDR3 spans 15 residues. The germline CDR1 and CDR2 sequences are MNHNS and SASEGT. The CDR3 reads CASSEVTGWGEKLFF. The CDR3 DNA sequence: TGTGCCAGCAGTGAAGTGACAGGGTGGGGTGAAAAACTGTTTTTT.

This clonotype was detected many times. The chain uses TRBV11-2 and TRBJ2-1; TRBD1 matches at 7 bases. This CDR3 contains 16 residues. Germline V gene lookup returns CDR1 SGHAT and CDR2 FQNNGV. The J segment lost 4 bases and the V segment lost 1 base, leaving 7 bases of the junction unmatched. CDR3 bases: TGTGCCAGCAGCTTAGGTCAAGGGGGCCTATACAATGAGCAGTTCTTC. Translating gives CASSLGQGGLYNEQFF.

This clonotype occurred many times. The V call is TRBV2, the J call TRBJ1-1; D is unresolved. Per germline, CDR1 SNHLY and CDR2 FYNNEI. The V and J ends lost 5 bases and 1 base respectively, with 8 bases between them. The CDR3 contains 13 residues. CDR3 sequence (DNA): TGTGCCAGCAGTCCCCCATGGAACACTGAAGCTTTCTTT. It is translated as CASSPPWNTEAFF. The variable domain in full, completed from reference TRBV2 and TRBJ1-1, reads EPEVTQTPSHQVTQMGQEVILRCVPISNHLYFYWYRQILGQKVEFLVSFYNNEISEKSEIFDDQFSVERPDGSNFTLKIRSTKLEDSAMYFCASSPPWNTEAFFGQGTRLTVV.

V and J are TRBV7-2 and TRBJ1-5; D is possibly TRBD1 (5 bases). This CDR3 is built from 14 residues. CDR1 is SGHTA, CDR2 FQGNSA, per germline. Trimming removed 2 bases at V and 8 bases at J, with 13 bases between. The CDR3 DNA reads as TGTGCCAGCAGCTTATTCGGGGCCTTAGAGCCCCAGCATTTT. Its translation: CASSLFGALEPQHF.

Many counts were recorded for this clonotype. The V and J genes are TRBV29-1 and TRBJ1-2; 10 bases agree with TRBD1. CDR3 length: 14 residues. The trim removed 4 bases at V and 1 base at J, leaving 3 bases unmatched. Germline assignment: CDR1 SQVTM and CDR2 ANQGSEA. CDR3 residues: CSVGTGGYNYGYTF. The DNA for the CDR3 is TGCAGCGTTGGGACAGGGGGTTATAACTATGGCTACACCTTC.

This clonotype has a count of ten or more. J is TRBJ2-1 and V is TRBV7-6, with 13 bases fitting TRBD2. Unmatched junction bases numbered 7, after V lost 1 base and J lost 10 bases. Germline lookup yields CDR1 SGHVS and CDR2 FNYEAQ. The CDR3 runs 16 residues. The CDR3 DNA reads TGTGCCAGCAGCTTAGGTCCGGGACTAGCGGGAAACGAGCAGTTCTTC. This sequence encodes CASSLGPGLAGNEQFF.

This clonotype was recorded many times. The J gene is TRBJ1-2, the V gene TRBV5-4; no clear D gene. The length of the CDR3 is 15 residues. CDR1 SGHNT and CDR2 YYREEE come from the germline V gene (reference sequence). V was pared by 0 bases and J by 8 bases, with 17 bases between. The CDR3 nucleotides are TGTGCCAGCAGCTTGGTAGTGGCAGGCTTTCGCGGCTACACCTTC. Its translation: CASSLVVAGFRGYTF.

The sample holds a few counts of this clonotype. The rearrangement links TRBV20-1 to TRBJ2-7, with 9 bases lining up with TRBD1. The CDR3 loop spans 13 amino acids. Losses at the gene ends were 6 bases for V and 3 bases for J; bases not matched to a gene: 6. The germline CDR1 and CDR2 sequences are DFQATT and SNEGSKA (reference sequence). CDR3 coding DNA: TGCAGTGCCGGGACAGGGAGGGTCTACGAGCAGTACTTC. This gives the protein CSAGTGRVYEQYF.

This clonotype has ten or more counts. This chain links TRBV11-3 with TRBJ2-3; D perhaps matches TRBD2 (6 bases). Germline V gives CDR1 SGHNT, CDR2 YENEEA. The CDR3 length is 16 residues. V shed 6 bases and J shed 6 bases, with 22 bases lying between them. The CDR3 loop is CASRRTSSLTGDTQYF. The CDR3 DNA reads as TGTGCCAGCAGGCGTACTAGCTCTCTCACCGGGGATACGCAGTATTTT.

This clonotype has a count of ten or more. The chain links TRBV3-1 to TRBJ2-5; D possibly corresponds to TRBD1 (5 bases). The CDR3 length is 14 residues. Germline CDR1 reads LGHDT; CDR2 reads YNNKEL (reference sequence). Trimming pared 2 bases from V and 2 bases from J, leaving 9 bases between. The CDR3 loop is CASSQSGNQETQYF. CDR3 bases: TGTGCCAGCAGCCAATCAGGGAATCAAGAGACCCAGTACTTC.

This clonotype was counted only a few times. The chain carries TRBV3-1 and TRBJ1-6, with 7 bases identical to TRBD1. Per germline, CDR1 LGHDT and CDR2 YNNKEL (reference sequence). With 5 bases clipped from V and 8 bases from J, the junction kept 6 bases outside the gene matches. The CDR3 sequence is 14 residues long. The CDR3 nucleotides are TGTGCCAGCAGCTTCAGGGGGACGGATTCACCCCTCCACTTT. This encodes CASSFRGTDSPLHF. Using reference TRBV3-1 and TRBJ1-6 for the parts outside the CDR3, the full variable domain is DTAVSQTPKYLVTQMGNDKSIKCEQNLGHDTMYWYKQDSKKFLKIMFSYNNKELIINETVPNRFSPKSPDKAHLNLHINSLELGDSAVYFCASSFRGTDSPLHFGNGTRLTVT.

Many counts were recorded for this clonotype. The genes are TRBV30 and TRBJ2-5; the D gene could be TRBD1 or TRBD2 (5 bases each). Germline V gene sequence: CDR1 GTSNPN, CDR2 SVGIG (reference sequence). V lost 3 bases and J 1 base, leaving 12 bases between the germline ends. The CDR3 runs 14 residues. For the CDR3, the DNA is TGTGCCTGGAGCGCCCTGGGACGCCAAGAGACCCAGTACTTC. Residues: CAWSALGRQETQYF. Full variable domain (rest looked up from reference TRBV30 and TRBJ2-5): SQTIHQWPATLVQPVGSPLSLECTVEGTSNPNLYWYRQAAGRGLQLLFYSVGIGQISSEVPQNLSASRPQDRQFILSSKKLLLSDSGFYLCAWSALGRQETQYFGPGTRLLVL.

The rearrangement links TRBV3-1 to TRBJ2-5; 11 nucleotides align to TRBD1. Germline trimming cut 6 bases from V and 5 bases from J; bases unmatched to any gene: 8. Germline CDR1 is LGHDT and CDR2 is YNNKEL (reference sequence). The CDR3 is 15 residues long. For the CDR3, the DNA is TGTGCCAGCAGTAGGTGGACAGGGGGCAGTGAGACCCAGTACTTC. This gives the protein CASSRWTGGSETQYF.